Each of the 30 T cell receptor beta chains below was sequenced from the same sample in a study of shared clonotypes between healthy human individuals. The table came from immunoSEQ multiplex PCR; TCRdb's copy has only in-frame clones and leaves some out. The data hold millions of clones, with about 92% observed a single time. Sample: naive CD4+ T cells sorted from blood. Documented subset: CD45RA+ positively selected. These receptors were obtained from a man younger than 35 in good health.

The V and J genes are TRBV7-3 and TRBJ2-1, with TRBD2 identical over 14 bases. V shed 4 bases and J 10 bases; nucleotides not matched to a gene: 6. CDR1 SGHTA and CDR2 FQGTGA come from the germline V gene. This CDR3 contains 15 residues. CDR3 sequence (DNA): TGTGCCAGCAGCTCCCGGACTAGCGGGGGGAGAGAGCAGTTCTTC. Its protein is CASSSRTSGGREQFF.

In its sample, this clone was seen once. The V gene is TRBV6-1, the J gene TRBJ2-1; 9 bases are shared with TRBD2. V lost 4 bases and J lost 6; bases outside the gene matches: 7. CDR3 length equals 15 residues. Germline loops: CDR1 MNHNS, CDR2 SASEGT. CDR3 protein: CASSGVGLAINEQFF. Here the CDR3 DNA reads TGTGCCAGCAGTGGCGTAGGACTAGCGATCAATGAGCAGTTCTTC.

This chain joins TRBV19 and TRBJ1-6; 7 bases line up with TRBD1. From germline, CDR1 is LNHDA and CDR2 SQIVND (reference sequence). After removal of 11 bases from V and 6 bases from J, the junction contained 7 bases not matched to a gene. The CDR3 spans 13 residues. This CDR3 reads CAGSRDSNSPLHF. As DNA, the CDR3 is TGTGCCGGGTCCCGGGACAGTAATTCACCCCTCCACTTT.

About this clone: Relative to the germline gene, one junction end is altered; a read error may explain this. The J gene is TRBJ2-5, the V gene TRBV7-7; no clear D gene. The CDR3 loop spans 12 amino acids. Germline V lookup: CDR1 SSHAT, CDR2 FNYEAQ (reference sequence). CDR3 sequence (DNA): TGTGCTAGCAGCCCGCTTCACGAGACCCAGTACTTC. Translating gives CASSPLHETQYF.

This clone was counted once. V is TRBV7-2 and J is TRBJ1-4; D is perhaps TRBD1 (6 bases). Germline lookup yields CDR1 SGHTA and CDR2 FQGNSA. This CDR3 contains 16 residues. V was cut by 5 bases and J by 7 bases, with 20 bases left in between. CDR3: CASSVGWGQGIEKLFF. In DNA, the CDR3 is TGTGCCAGCAGCGTCGGGTGGGGGCAGGGAATTGAAAAACTGTTTTTT. Variable domain in full (rest from reference TRBV7-2 and TRBJ1-4): GAGVSQSPSNKVTEKGKDVELRCDPISGHTALYWYRQSLGQGLEFLIYFQGNSAPDKSGLPSDRFSAERTGGSVSTLTIQRTQQEDSAVYLCASSVGWGQGIEKLFFGSGTQLSVL.

This clone was counted once. The chain carries TRBV7-5 and TRBJ1-5; the table gives TRBD1 as D, unverified against the DNA. TRBV7-5 is described as a pseudogene. This CDR3 spans 16 amino acids. CDR3: CARSPETLRGNQPQHF. The CDR3 DNA follows: TGTGCCAGAAGCCCCGAGACACTTCGCGGCAATCAGCCCCAGCATTTT.

This clone was found once. This CDR3 is CASSSLRDRGQSDTQYF. The CDR3 DNA is TGTGCCAGTAGCTCTCTTCGGGACAGGGGGCAATCAGATACGCAGTATTTT. The chain carries TRBV19 and TRBJ2-3; TRBD1 matches at 12 bases. Unmatched junction bases numbered 11, after V lost 6 bases and J lost 4 bases. This CDR3 spans 17 amino acids. Germline lookup yields CDR1 LNHDA and CDR2 SQIVND (reference sequence). Variable domain in full (rest from reference TRBV19 and TRBJ2-3): DGGITQSPKYLFRKEGQNVTLSCEQNLNHDAMYWYRQDPGQGLRLIYYSQIVNDFQKGDIAEGYSVSREKKESFPLTVTSAQKNPTAFYLCASSSLRDRGQSDTQYFGPGTRLTVL.

The CDR3 nucleotides are TGCGCCAGCAGCTTCTCCGCGGGGGGGCCGAATGAGCAGTTCTTC. Protein product: CASSFSAGGPNEQFF. This chain connects TRBV5-1 to TRBJ2-1, with 9 bases lining up with TRBD2. V lost 2 bases, J lost 7 bases, and 7 bases stayed unmatched. The CDR3 is made up of 15 amino acids. The germline V gene has CDR1 SGHRS and CDR2 YFSETQ.

The chain employs TRBV19 and TRBJ2-7, with D possibly being TRBD1 (6 bases). V was clipped by 3 bases and J by 3 bases, with 15 bases between them. The CDR3 consists of 15 residues. Per the germline V gene, CDR1 is LNHDA and CDR2 is SQIVND (reference sequence). This CDR3 reads CASSIVRGEGYEQYF. The CDR3 DNA reads as TGTGCCAGTAGTATTGTCAGGGGCGAAGGCTACGAGCAGTACTTC.

This clone has a single count. V usage is TRBV19 and J usage is TRBJ1-4; D is uncertain. The ends were cut back, 5 bases at V and 6 bases at J, with 4 bases in the middle. CDR3 size: 11 residues. Looked up from germline, CDR1 is LNHDA and CDR2 is SQIVND (reference sequence). CDR3 protein: CASSVYEKLFF. In DNA form, the CDR3 reads TGTGCCAGTAGTGTTTATGAAAAACTGTTTTTT.

The genes are TRBV25-1 and TRBJ1-1; 7 nucleotides agree with TRBD1. J lost 0 bases, V lost 5 bases, and 6 bases had no gene match. The V gene's germline CDR1 is MGHDK and CDR2 SYGVNS. The CDR3 is made up of 15 amino acids. CDR3 amino acids: CASSTSGGLNTEAFF. The CDR3 DNA follows: TGTGCCAGCAGTACCTCAGGGGGGCTGAACACTGAAGCTTTCTTT. Full variable domain (rest looked up from reference TRBV25-1 and TRBJ1-1): EADIYQTPRYLVIGTGKKITLECSQTMGHDKMYWYQQDPGMELHLIHYSYGVNSTEKGDLSSESTVSRIRTEHFPLTLESARPSHTSQYLCASSTSGGLNTEAFFGQGTRLTVV.

A single count supports this clone. The V and J genes are TRBV6-1 and TRBJ2-7, with a tentative D call TRBD2 (5 bases). This CDR3 is 12 amino acids long. Germline V lookup: CDR1 MNHNS, CDR2 SASEGT. V was clipped by 5 bases and J by 10 bases, with 15 bases between them. DNA of the CDR3: TGTGCCAGCAGTACGGACTCCTCCCGCCAGTACTTC. Translating gives CASSTDSSRQYF.

V usage is TRBV28 and J usage is TRBJ1-1; D ambiguous. The CDR3 extends over 16 amino acids. Germline CDR1 reads MDHEN; CDR2 reads SYDVKM. The V end lost 3 bases, the J end lost 0 bases, and 14 bases lay between the germline ends. DNA for the CDR3: TGTGCCAGCAGTTTCGGGCAGCCCAGCGTGAACACTGAAGCTTTCTTT. This encodes CASSFGQPSVNTEAFF.

J is TRBJ1-6 and V is TRBV15, with 7 bases aligning to TRBD1. The trim removed 1 base at V and 5 bases at J, leaving 8 bases unmatched. Germline CDR1 LNHNV, CDR2 YYDKDF (reference sequence). The CDR3 covers 17 residues. CDR3 bases: TGTGCCACCAGCAGAGGTCCCGGGACAGCTAATAATTCACCCCTCCACTTT. Residues: CATSRGPGTANNSPLHF.

Worth noting for this clone: This CDR3 is also generated by other DNA sequences in the sample. This chain joins TRBV7-6 and TRBJ2-2, with D perhaps TRBD1 (5 bases). The CDR3 runs to 15 residues. V lost 1 base, J lost 4 bases, and 10 bases lay in between. Germline CDR1 and CDR2: SGHVS and FNYEAQ. CDR3 bases: TGTGCCAGCAGCTTAGGGCAGGGTGGCACCGGGGAGCTGTTTTTT. It codes for CASSLGQGGTGELFF.

J is TRBJ2-7 and V is TRBV6-5; a possible D gene is TRBD2 (6 bases). The CDR3 runs 15 residues. Trimming shortened V by 6 bases and J by 5 bases, and 20 bases separated the two germline ends. CDR1 and CDR2 from the germline V gene are MNHEY and SVGAGI. CDR3 sequence reads: CASSILPGRSNEQYF. The CDR3 DNA reads as TGTGCCAGCAGCATTCTCCCGGGGAGGAGCAACGAGCAGTACTTC.

The J gene is TRBJ2-2, the V gene TRBV5-1; possible D gene TRBD1, 5 bases. V was clipped by 5 bases and J by 7 bases, with 12 bases between them. This CDR3 has 13 amino acids. Germline CDR1 and CDR2: SGHRS and YFSETQ. The CDR3 sequence: CASRIQEFGELFF. The CDR3 nucleotides read TGCGCCAGCAGGATACAGGAGTTCGGGGAGCTGTTTTTT.

Comments on this clone: Other nucleotide sequences in the sample specify the same CDR3. This chain connects TRBV7-9 to TRBJ2-3; TRBD2 aligns across 7 bases. The CDR3 is made up of 15 amino acids. Germline CDR1 and CDR2: SEHNR and FQNEAQ (reference sequence). The junction had 5 bases not matched to a gene; V was cut back by 3 bases and J by 2 bases. The CDR3 DNA is TGTGCCAGCAGCTTGGGGGGGAGGTCCACAGATACGCAGTATTTT. It translates to CASSLGGRSTDTQYF.

This clone was counted a single time. The J gene is TRBJ2-3, the V gene TRBV5-4; TRBD2 matches at 15 bases. V shed 4 bases and J 3 bases; nucleotides not matched to a gene: 6. This CDR3 comprises 17 residues. CDR1 is SGHNT, CDR2 YYREEE, per germline (reference sequence). In nucleotides, the CDR3 is TGTGCCAGCAGCGTTCCGGGACTAGCGGGGGGAACAGATACGCAGTATTTT. It yields the protein CASSVPGLAGGTDTQYF. The variable domain in full, with the rest retrieved from reference TRBV5-4 and TRBJ2-3, is ETGVTQSPTHLIKTRGQQVTLRCSSQSGHNTVSWYQQALGQGPQFIFQYYREEENGRGNFPPRFSGLQFPNYSSELNVNALELDDSALYLCASSVPGLAGGTDTQYFGPGTRLTVL.

V usage is TRBV4-2 and J usage is TRBJ2-7; 8 bases are shared with TRBD1. Per germline, CDR1 LGHNA and CDR2 YNFKEQ. The CDR3 length is 14 residues. V was pared by 4 bases and J by 2 bases, with 4 bases of the junction left unmatched. CDR3 sequence reads: CASSLDRGPYEQYF. The CDR3 DNA is TGTGCCAGCAGCCTCGACAGGGGCCCCTACGAGCAGTACTTC.

The rearrangement links TRBV18 to TRBJ2-7; 9 positions match TRBD1. J gave up 7 bases and V 5 bases, and 12 bases lay outside the gene matches. Germline V lookup: CDR1 KGHSH, CDR2 LQKENI. CDR3 length: 15 amino acids. The CDR3 sequence: CASSSGQGGLWEQYF. The CDR3 coding sequence is TGTGCCAGCTCATCGGGACAGGGAGGATTGTGGGAGCAGTACTTC.

This chain connects TRBV4-1 to TRBJ2-6; possibly TRBD1 for D (5 bases). Germline CDR1 MGHRA, CDR2 YSYEKL. The CDR3 covers 17 residues. The germline V and J ends were trimmed by 3 bases and 2 bases, with 14 bases remaining between them. The CDR3, as DNA: TGCGCCAGCAGCCAGACTCCACAGGCCGCTGGGGCCAACGTCCTGACTTTC. Protein product: CASSQTPQAAGANVLTF.

The chain uses TRBV21-1 and TRBJ2-5; the tabulated D call, TRBD2, remains unverified against the DNA. TRBV21-1 is a known pseudogene. This CDR3 is 13 amino acids long. DNA for the CDR3: TGTGCCAGCACCCGGACGGGGAAAGAGACCCAGTACTTC. Translation: CASTRTGKETQYF.

The J gene is TRBJ1-1, the V gene TRBV18, with a possible D match to TRBD1 (5 bases). The germline V and J ends were trimmed by 1 base and 10 bases, with 13 bases remaining between them. Germline V gives CDR1 KGHSH, CDR2 LQKENI. This CDR3 is 13 amino acids long. The CDR3 protein is CASSPQDNSVAFF. CDR3 nucleotides: TGTGCCAGCTCACCACAGGACAACAGTGTAGCTTTCTTT.

V gene TRBV5-5 combines with J gene TRBJ2-7; the D gene is possibly TRBD1 (6 bases). V was cut by 0 bases and J by 1 base, with 11 bases left in between. The CDR3 covers 15 residues. CDR1 is SGHKS and CDR2 is YYEKEE in the germline V gene (reference sequence). CDR3 sequence: CASSLDWTASYEQYF. Written as DNA, the CDR3 is TGTGCCAGCAGCTTGGATTGGACAGCATCCTACGAGCAGTACTTC.

V and J are TRBV19 and TRBJ2-1; TRBD1 agrees at 9 bases. Germline V gene data show CDR1 as LNHDA and CDR2 as SQIVND (reference sequence). V dropped 4 bases and J dropped 9; count of bases not matched to a gene: 10. The CDR3 totals 15 residues. The CDR3, as DNA: TGTGCCAGTAGTAAGCTTGGGACAGGGTTACCTGAGCAGTTCTTC. Its protein is CASSKLGTGLPEQFF. Full variable domain (missing parts from reference TRBV19 and TRBJ2-1): DGGITQSPKYLFRKEGQNVTLSCEQNLNHDAMYWYRQDPGQGLRLIYYSQIVNDFQKGDIAEGYSVSREKKESFPLTVTSAQKNPTAFYLCASSKLGTGLPEQFFGPGTRLTVL.

This chain uses TRBV5-1 with TRBJ2-2, with D perhaps assigned TRBD1 or TRBD2 (6 bases each). Per germline, CDR1 SGHRS and CDR2 YFSETQ. The CDR3 sequence is 15 residues long. V lost 0 bases to trimming and J lost 6 bases, with 12 bases between them. The CDR3 region is CASSLGSGASGELFF. The CDR3 nucleotides are TGCGCCAGCAGCTTGGGGTCGGGGGCGTCCGGGGAGCTGTTTTTT. The complete variable domain, with remaining parts taken from reference TRBV5-1 and TRBJ2-2, reads KAGVTQTPRYLIKTRGQQVTLSCSPISGHRSVSWYQQTPGQGLQFLFEYFSETQRNKGNFPGRFSGRQFSNSRSEMNVSTLELGDSALYLCASSLGSGASGELFFGEGSRLTVL.

The chain combines TRBV5-4 with TRBJ2-7; D is uncertain. Germline V gives CDR1 SGHNT, CDR2 YYREEE (reference sequence). The CDR3 has 14 residues. Trimming cost V 4 bases and J 3 bases, with 14 bases left between them. Here the CDR3 DNA reads TGTGCCAGCAGCCCAGAACAGAGCTACTACGAGCAGTACTTC. This encodes CASSPEQSYYEQYF.

The chain links TRBV15 to TRBJ2-3, with D possibly TRBD1 on 5 matching bases. Germline CDR1 is LNHNV and CDR2 is YYDKDF (reference sequence). V was shortened by 6 bases and J by 2 bases, with 12 bases between the two germline ends. The CDR3 is 14 amino acids. The CDR3 region is CATRKDTHTDTQYF. The CDR3, as DNA: TGTGCCACCAGGAAGGACACCCACACAGATACGCAGTATTTT.

This clone was picked up one time. This chain connects TRBV6-5 to TRBJ2-3; no clear D. V lost 0 bases to trimming and J lost 2 bases, with 9 bases between them. The germline V gene encodes CDR1 MNHEY and CDR2 SVGAGI. The CDR3 extends over 15 amino acids. CDR3 nucleotides: TGTGCCAGCAGTTACTCACCCGAGGCCACAGATACGCAGTATTTT. Translated, it gives CASSYSPEATDTQYF.